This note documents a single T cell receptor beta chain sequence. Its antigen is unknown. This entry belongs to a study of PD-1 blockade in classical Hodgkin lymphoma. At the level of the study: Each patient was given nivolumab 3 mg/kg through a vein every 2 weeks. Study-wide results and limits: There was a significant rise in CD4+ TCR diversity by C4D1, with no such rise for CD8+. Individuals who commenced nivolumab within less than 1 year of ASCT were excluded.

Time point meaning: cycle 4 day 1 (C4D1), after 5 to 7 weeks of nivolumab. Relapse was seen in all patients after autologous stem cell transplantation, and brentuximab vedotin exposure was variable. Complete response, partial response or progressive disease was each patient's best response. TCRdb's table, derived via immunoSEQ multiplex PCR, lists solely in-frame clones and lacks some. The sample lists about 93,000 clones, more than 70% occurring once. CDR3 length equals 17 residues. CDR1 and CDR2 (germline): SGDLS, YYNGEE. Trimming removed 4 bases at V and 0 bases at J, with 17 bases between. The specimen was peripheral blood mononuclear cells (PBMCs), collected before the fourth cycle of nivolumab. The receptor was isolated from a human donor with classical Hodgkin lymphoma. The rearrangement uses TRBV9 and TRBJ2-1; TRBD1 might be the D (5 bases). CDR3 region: CASSPGARSDSYNEQFF. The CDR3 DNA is TGTGCCAGCAGCCCTGGGGCTAGATCCGACTCCTACAATGAGCAGTTCTTC. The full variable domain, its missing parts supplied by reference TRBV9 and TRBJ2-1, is DSGVTQTPKHLITATGQRVTLRCSPRSGDLSVYWYQQSLDQGLQFLIQYYNGEERAKGNILERFSAQQFPDLHSELNLSSLELGDSALYFCASSPGARSDSYNEQFFGPGTRLTVL.